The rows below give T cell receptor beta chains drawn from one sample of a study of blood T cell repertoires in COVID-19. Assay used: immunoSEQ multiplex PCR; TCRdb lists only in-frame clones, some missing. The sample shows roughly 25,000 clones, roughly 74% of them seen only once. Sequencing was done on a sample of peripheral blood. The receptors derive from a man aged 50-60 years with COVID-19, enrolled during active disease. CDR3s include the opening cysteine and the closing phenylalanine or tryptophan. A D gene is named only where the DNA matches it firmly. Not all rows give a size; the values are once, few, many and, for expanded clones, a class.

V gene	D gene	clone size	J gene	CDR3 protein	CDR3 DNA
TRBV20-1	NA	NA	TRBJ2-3	CSAASGDTQYF	TGCAGTGCTGCCAGTGGAGATACGCAGTATTTT
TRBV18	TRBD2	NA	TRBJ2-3	CASSPGLAGGSTDTQYF	TGTGCCAGCTCACCCGGACTAGCGGGAGGCAGCACAGATACGCAGTATTTT
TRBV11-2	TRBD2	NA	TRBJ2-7	CASSFEAGGWEQYF	TGTGCCAGCAGCTTTGAGGCGGGAGGATGGGAGCAGTACTTC
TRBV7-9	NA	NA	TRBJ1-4	CASSSQPLTNEKLFF	TGTGCCAGCAGCTCACAACCTCTAACTAATGAAAAACTGTTTTTT
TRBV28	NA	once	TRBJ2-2	CASSFETGGTRELFF	TGTGCCAGCAGTTTCGAGACAGGAGGTACCCGGGAGCTGTTTTTT
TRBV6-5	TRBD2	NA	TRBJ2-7	CASNAGGSYEQYF	TGTGCCTCCAACGCGGGGGGCTCCTACGAGCAGTACTTC
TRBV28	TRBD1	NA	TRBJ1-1	CASSPGQVAEAFF	TGTGCCAGCAGTCCCGGACAGGTTGCTGAAGCTTTCTTT
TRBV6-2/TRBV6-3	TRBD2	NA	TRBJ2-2	CASSKGLAGDVGELFF	TGTGCCAGCAGCAAGGGACTAGCGGGGGATGTCGGGGAGCTGTTTTTT
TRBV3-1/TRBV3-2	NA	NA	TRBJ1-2	CASSQDDRPSSTF	TGTGCCAGCAGCCAAGATGACAGGCCCTCCTCCACCTTC
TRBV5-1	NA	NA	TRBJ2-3	CASRGLGGGSTDTQYF	TGCGCCAGCAGGGGACTTGGGGGAGGTAGCACAGATACGCAGTATTTT
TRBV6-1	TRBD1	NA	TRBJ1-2	CASSTTGAEGYTF	TGTGCCAGCAGTACGACAGGGGCGGAAGGCTACACCTTC
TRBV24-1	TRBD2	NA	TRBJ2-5	CATSRTSGGGETQYF	TGTGCCACCAGTCGGACTAGCGGGGGAGGAGAGACCCAGTACTTC
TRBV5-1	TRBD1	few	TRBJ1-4	CASSFDRGPNEKLFF	TGCGCCAGCAGCTTCGACAGGGGCCCCAATGAAAAACTGTTTTTT
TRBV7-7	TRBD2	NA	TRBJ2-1	CASSLGAGGYNEQFF	TGTGCTAGCAGCCTAGGGGCGGGAGGCTACAATGAGCAGTTCTTC
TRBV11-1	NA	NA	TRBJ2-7	CASSSQGWTYEQYF	TGTGCCAGCAGCTCACAGGGTTGGACCTACGAGCAGTACTTC
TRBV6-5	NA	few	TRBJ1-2	CASRDSWSDYGYTF	TGTGCCAGCAGGGACAGCTGGTCTGACTATGGCTACACCTTC
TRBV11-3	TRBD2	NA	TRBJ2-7	CASSSPGLAEPSYEQYF	TGTGCCAGCAGCTCCCCGGGACTAGCGGAACCCTCCTACGAGCAGTACTTC
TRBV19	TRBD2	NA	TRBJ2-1	CASSISSGSIKHEQFF	TGTGCCAGTAGTATTTCTAGCGGGAGTATTAAGCATGAGCAGTTCTTC
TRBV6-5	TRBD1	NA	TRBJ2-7	CASRGQGTFDEQYF	TGTGCCAGCAGGGGACAGGGAACCTTCGACGAGCAGTACTTC
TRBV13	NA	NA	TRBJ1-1	CASGIQEEAFF	TGTGCCAGCGGCATCCAGGAAGAAGCTTTCTTT
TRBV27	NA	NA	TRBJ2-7	CASRKDTVYEQYF	TGTGCCAGCAGAAAGGACACCGTCTACGAGCAGTACTTC
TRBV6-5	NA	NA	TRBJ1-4	CASGQGQLDEKLFF	TGTGCCAGCGGTCAGGGGCAGTTGGACGAAAAACTGTTTTTT
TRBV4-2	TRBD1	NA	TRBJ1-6	CASSQDRVNSPLHF	TGTGCCAGCAGCCAGGACAGGGTAAATTCACCCCTCCACTTT
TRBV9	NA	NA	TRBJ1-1	CASSVRDMRAEGTEAFF	TGTGCCAGCAGCGTACGGGACATGCGGGCCGAAGGAACTGAAGCTTTCTTT
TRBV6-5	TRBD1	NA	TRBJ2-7	CASSMEGTGGYEQYF	TGTGCCAGCAGCATGGAGGGGACAGGGGGCTACGAGCAGTACTTC
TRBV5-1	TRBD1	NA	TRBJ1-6	CASSSGPGQNNSPLHF	TGCGCCAGCAGCTCAGGGCCGGGACAGAATAATTCACCCCTCCACTTT
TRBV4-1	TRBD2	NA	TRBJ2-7	CASSQGPSGDYEQYF	TGCGCCAGCAGCCAAGGCCCTAGCGGAGATTACGAGCAGTACTTC
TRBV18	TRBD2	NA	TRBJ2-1	CASSPFGAGGYNEQFF	TGTGCCAGCTCACCATTCGGAGCGGGAGGTTACAATGAGCAGTTCTTC
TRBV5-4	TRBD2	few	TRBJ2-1	CASSAGTSGRAHNEQFF	TGTGCCAGCAGCGCGGGGACTAGCGGGAGGGCCCACAATGAGCAGTTCTTC
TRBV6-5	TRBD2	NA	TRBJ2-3	CASSYSGTRGTDTQYF	TGTGCCAGCAGTTACTCCGGGACTAGAGGAACAGATACGCAGTATTTT
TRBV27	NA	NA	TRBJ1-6	CASSHDSNSPLHF	TGTGCCAGCAGTCACGACAGTAATTCACCCCTCCACTTT